This section outlines one T cell receptor beta chain sequence together with its context. The authors ran the immunoSEQ assay, v3.0, at survey level. TCRdb's table, derived via immunoSEQ multiplex PCR, lists solely in-frame clones and lacks some. The sample has about 40,000 clones; about nine tenths are singletons. This record belongs to a study of long-term antiretroviral therapy in people with HIV. This sample comprised unsorted PBMCs, obtained 1.2 years after starting antiretroviral therapy. The source is a woman aged 50 to 60 with HIV.

The CDR3 coding sequence is TGTGCCAGCAGCTTCCCCTGGGGGGGCCCTGAAGCTTTCTTT. Protein sequence: CASSFPWGGPEAFF. The V and J genes are TRBV11-1 and TRBJ1-1; TRBD1 might be the D (6 bases). V dropped 3 bases and J dropped 6 bases, with 14 bases sitting between them. This CDR3 spans 14 amino acids. Per germline, CDR1 SGHAT and CDR2 FQDESV (reference sequence).